What follows is one T cell receptor (beta chain) and its context. Methods used by the authors: Amplification of reference gene primers was used by the study to estimate nucleated cell counts. Only in-frame clones appear in the TCRdb table, and some are missing; sequencing was by immunoSEQ multiplex PCR. The DNA was the basis for D and trimming; V, J and clone size are from that table. The sample contains over 55,000 clones, around 88% of which appear only once. This sample stems from a study of blood T cell repertoires in COVID-19. CDR3 length: 14 residues. With 2 bases removed from V and 4 bases from J, the gap between germline ends came to 11 bases. Germline CDR1 is MNHEY and CDR2 is SVGAGI.

The sequenced sample was peripheral blood. This sequence originates from a man aged 45 to 65 with active COVID-19. The chain links TRBV6-5 to TRBJ1-1; D possibly corresponds to TRBD1 (6 bases). Here the CDR3 reads CASSYTQGGTEAFF. The CDR3 nucleotides read TGTGCCAGCAGTTACACCCAAGGGGGCACTGAAGCTTTCTTT.